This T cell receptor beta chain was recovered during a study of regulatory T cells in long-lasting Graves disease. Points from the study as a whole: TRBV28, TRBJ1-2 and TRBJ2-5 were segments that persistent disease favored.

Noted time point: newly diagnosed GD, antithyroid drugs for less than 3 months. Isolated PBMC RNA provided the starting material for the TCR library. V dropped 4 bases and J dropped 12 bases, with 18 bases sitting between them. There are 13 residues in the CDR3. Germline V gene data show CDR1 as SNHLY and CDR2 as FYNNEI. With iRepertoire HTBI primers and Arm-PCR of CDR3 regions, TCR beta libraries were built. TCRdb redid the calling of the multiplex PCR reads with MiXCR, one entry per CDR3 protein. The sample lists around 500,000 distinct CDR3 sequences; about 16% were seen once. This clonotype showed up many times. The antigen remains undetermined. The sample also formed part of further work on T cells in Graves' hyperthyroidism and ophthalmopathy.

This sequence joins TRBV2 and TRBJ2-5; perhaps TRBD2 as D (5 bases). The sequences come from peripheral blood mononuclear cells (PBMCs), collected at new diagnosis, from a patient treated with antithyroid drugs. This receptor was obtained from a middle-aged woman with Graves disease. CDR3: CASSGQDYLAKYF. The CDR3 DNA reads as TGTGCCAGCAGTGGCCAAGACTACTTGGCCAAGTACTTC.